This T cell receptor beta chain originates from a study of tissue T cells after allogeneic stem cell transplantation. Broader study findings: Few T cell clones were shared across patients, but motif clusters showed tissue-specific shared signatures.

CDR3 sequences, V/J genes, frequencies and template counts came from survey-depth TCRbeta sequencing. TCRdb keeps only in-frame clones here, not all; method: immunoSEQ multiplex PCR. The sample records more than 45,000 clones, roughly 73% being singletons. This clone showed up just a few times. Its antigen remains unknown. Any gene name here is a mouse gene name. The missing CDR3 end, 1 residue past where the read stops, is filled in from the germline J gene. Germline V gives CDR1 FNHDT, CDR2 SITEND (reference sequence). The CDR3 sequence is 11 residues long. V lost 0 bases and J lost 6, with 1 base in between.

The source material was sorted cells pooled from one or two spleens. The V and J genes are TRBV19 and TRBJ2-1; no definite D call. This receptor was obtained from a pool of C57BL/6 mice in good health. The CDR3 protein is CASSIVAEQFF. CDR3 bases read: TGTGCCAGCAGTATAGTTGCTGAGCAGTTC.